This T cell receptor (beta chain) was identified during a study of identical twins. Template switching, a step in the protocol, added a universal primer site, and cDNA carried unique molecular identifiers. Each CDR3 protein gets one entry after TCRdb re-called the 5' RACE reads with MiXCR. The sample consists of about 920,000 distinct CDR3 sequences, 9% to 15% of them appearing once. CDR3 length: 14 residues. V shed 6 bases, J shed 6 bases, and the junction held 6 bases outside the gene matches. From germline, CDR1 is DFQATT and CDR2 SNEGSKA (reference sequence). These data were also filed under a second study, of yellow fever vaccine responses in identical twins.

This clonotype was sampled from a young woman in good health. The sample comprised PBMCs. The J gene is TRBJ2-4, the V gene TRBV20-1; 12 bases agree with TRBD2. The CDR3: CSAETSGRGNIQYF. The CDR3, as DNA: TGCAGTGCAGAGACTAGCGGGAGAGGAAACATTCAGTACTTC.